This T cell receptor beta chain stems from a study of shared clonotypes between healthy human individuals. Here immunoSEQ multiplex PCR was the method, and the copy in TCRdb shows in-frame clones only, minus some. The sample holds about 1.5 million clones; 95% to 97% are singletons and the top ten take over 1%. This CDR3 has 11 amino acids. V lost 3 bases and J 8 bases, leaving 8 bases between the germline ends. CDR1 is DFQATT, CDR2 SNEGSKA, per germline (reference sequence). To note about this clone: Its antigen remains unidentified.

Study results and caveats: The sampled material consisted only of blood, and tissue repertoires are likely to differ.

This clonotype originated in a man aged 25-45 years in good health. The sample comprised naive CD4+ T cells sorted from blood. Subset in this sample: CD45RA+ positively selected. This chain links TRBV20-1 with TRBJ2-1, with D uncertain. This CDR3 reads CSASDPHEQFF. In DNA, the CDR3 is TGCAGTGCTAGTGATCCCCATGAGCAGTTCTTC.